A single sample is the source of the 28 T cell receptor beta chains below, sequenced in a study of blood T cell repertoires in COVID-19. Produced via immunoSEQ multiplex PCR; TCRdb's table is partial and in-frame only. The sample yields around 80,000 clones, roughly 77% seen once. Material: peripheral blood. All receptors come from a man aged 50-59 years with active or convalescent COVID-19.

This CDR3 is CASSPRGENYGYTF. The CDR3 coding sequence is TGTGCCAGCAGCCCCAGGGGTGAGAACTATGGCTACACCTTC. The V and J genes are TRBV5-4 and TRBJ1-2; TRBD1 might be the D (6 bases). Germline lookup yields CDR1 SGHNT and CDR2 YYREEE (reference sequence). CDR3 size: 14 residues. V gave up 4 bases and J gave up 2 bases, with 12 bases separating them.

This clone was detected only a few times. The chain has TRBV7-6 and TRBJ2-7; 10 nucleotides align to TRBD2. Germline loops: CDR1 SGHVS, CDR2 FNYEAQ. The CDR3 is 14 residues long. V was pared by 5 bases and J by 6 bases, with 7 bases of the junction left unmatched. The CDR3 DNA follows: TGTGCCAGCAGCCCACCGGGACTAGCGACCGAGCAGTACTTC. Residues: CASSPPGLATEQYF.

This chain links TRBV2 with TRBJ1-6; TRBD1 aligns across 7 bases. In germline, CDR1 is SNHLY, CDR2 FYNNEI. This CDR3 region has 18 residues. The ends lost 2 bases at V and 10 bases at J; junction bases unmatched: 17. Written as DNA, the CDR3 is TGTGCCAGCAGTGAACGGGGGGGGGCGACAGGGCAAGGATCACCCCTCCACTTT. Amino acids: CASSERGGATGQGSPLHF.

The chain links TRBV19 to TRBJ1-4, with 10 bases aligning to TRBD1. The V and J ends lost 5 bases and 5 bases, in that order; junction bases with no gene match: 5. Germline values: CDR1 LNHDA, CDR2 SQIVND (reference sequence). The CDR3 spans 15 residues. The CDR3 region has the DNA TGTGCCAGTAGTGTTCGACAGGGGGCGAATGAAAAACTGTTTTTT. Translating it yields CASSVRQGANEKLFF.

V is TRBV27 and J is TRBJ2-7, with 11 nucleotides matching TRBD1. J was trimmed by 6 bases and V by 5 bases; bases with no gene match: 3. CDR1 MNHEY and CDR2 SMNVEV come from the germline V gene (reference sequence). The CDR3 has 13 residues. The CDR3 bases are TGTGCCAGCAGTATCGGGACAGGGGGCGAGCAGTACTTC. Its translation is CASSIGTGGEQYF.

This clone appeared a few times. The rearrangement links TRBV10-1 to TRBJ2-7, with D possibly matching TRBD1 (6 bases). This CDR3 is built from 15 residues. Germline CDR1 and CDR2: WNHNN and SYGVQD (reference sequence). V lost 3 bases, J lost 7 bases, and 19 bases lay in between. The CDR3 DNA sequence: TGCGCCAGCAGTGACCAGACAGGCGTCGAAGGGGAGCAGTACTTC. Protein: CASSDQTGVEGEQYF.

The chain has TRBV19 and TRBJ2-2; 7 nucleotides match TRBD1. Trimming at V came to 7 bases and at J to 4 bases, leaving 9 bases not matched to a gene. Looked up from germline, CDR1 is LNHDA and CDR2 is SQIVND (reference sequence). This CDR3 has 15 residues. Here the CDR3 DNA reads TGTGCCAGTAACAACAGGGGAATGGGCACCGGGGAGCTGTTTTTT. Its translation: CASNNRGMGTGELFF.

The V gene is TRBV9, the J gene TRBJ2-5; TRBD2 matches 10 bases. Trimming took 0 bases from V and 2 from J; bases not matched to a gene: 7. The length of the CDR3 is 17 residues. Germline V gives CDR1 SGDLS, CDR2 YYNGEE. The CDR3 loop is CASSVARVAGGQETQYF. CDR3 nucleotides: TGTGCCAGCAGCGTAGCTCGGGTAGCGGGGGGTCAAGAGACCCAGTACTTC.

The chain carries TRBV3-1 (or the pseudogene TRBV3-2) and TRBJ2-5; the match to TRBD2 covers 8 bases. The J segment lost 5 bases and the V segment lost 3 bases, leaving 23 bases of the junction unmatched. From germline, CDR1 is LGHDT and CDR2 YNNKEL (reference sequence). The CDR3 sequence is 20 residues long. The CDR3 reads CASSQKESGGISILGETQYF. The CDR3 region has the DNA TGTGCCAGCAGCCAGAAAGAAAGCGGGGGAATATCCATCCTGGGGGAGACCCAGTACTTC.

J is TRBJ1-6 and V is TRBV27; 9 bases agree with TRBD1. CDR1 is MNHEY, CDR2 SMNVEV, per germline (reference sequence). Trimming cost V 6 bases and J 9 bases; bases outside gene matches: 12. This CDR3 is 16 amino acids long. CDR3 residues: CASRAITGGRGSPLHF. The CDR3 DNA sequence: TGTGCCAGCAGAGCCATAACAGGGGGCAGGGGTTCACCCCTCCACTTT.

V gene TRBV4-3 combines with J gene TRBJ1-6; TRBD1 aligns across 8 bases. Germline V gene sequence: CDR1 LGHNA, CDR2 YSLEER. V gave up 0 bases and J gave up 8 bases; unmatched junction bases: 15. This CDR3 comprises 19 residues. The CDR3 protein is CASSQDSQGAFSLYSPLHF. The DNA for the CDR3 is TGCGCCAGCAGCCAAGACTCGCAGGGGGCCTTTAGTTTGTATTCACCCCTCCACTTT.

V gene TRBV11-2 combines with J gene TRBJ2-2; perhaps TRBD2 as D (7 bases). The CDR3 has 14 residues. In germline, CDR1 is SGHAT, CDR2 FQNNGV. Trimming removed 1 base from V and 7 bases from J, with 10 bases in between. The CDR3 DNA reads TGTGCCAGCAGCTTAGGCGGGGGCGTCGGGGAGCTGTTTTTT. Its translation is CASSLGGGVGELFF.

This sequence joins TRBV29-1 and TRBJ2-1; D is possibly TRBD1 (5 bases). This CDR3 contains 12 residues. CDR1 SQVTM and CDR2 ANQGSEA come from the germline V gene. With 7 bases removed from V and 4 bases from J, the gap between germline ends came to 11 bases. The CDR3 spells CSGIDSYNEQFF. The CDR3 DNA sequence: TGCAGCGGGATCGACAGTTACAATGAGCAGTTCTTC.

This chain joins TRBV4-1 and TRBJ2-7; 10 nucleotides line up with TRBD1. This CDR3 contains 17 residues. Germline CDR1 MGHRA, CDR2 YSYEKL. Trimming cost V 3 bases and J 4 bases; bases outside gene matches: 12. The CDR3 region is CASSQTPTGTGVYEQYF. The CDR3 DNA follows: TGCGCCAGCAGCCAGACCCCTACCGGGACAGGGGTGTACGAGCAGTACTTC.

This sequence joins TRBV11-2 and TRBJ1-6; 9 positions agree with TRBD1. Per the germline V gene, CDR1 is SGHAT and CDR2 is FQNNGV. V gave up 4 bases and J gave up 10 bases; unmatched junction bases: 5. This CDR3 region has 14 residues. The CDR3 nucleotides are TGTGCCAGCAGCTCGGGACAGGGCGGCTCACCCCTCCACTTT. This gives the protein CASSSGQGGSPLHF.

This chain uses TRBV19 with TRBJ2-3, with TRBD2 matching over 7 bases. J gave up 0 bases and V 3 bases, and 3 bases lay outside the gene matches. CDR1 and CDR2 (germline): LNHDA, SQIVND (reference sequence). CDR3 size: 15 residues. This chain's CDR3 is CASSMAGGSTDTQYF. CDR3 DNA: TGTGCCAGTAGTATGGCCGGGGGGAGCACAGATACGCAGTATTTT.

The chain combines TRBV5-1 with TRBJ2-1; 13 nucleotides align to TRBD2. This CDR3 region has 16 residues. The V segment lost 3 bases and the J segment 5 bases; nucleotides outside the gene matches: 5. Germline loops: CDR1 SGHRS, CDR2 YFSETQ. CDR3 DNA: TGCGCCAGCAGCTATACTAGCGGGGGGGAAAACAATGAGCAGTTCTTC. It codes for CASSYTSGGENNEQFF.

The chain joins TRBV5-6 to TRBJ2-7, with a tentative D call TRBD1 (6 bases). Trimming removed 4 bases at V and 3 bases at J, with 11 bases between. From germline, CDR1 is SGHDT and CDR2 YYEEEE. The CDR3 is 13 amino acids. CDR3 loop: CASSLGTHYEQYF. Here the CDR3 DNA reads TGTGCCAGCAGCCTCGGGACACACTACGAGCAGTACTTC.

CDR3 sequence (DNA): TGTGCCAGCAGCTTAGGCCCCATCGCAGGGTACTCCTATAATTCACCCCTCCACTTT. Amino acids: CASSLGPIAGYSYNSPLHF. This chain uses TRBV13 with TRBJ1-6; TRBD1 is a possible D gene (5 bases). CDR1 PRHDT and CDR2 FYEKMQ come from the germline V gene (reference sequence). V lost 0 bases, J lost 0 bases, and 15 bases lay in between. The CDR3 sequence is 19 residues long. Variable domain in full (rest from reference TRBV13 and TRBJ1-6): AAGVIQSPRHLIKEKRETATLKCYPIPRHDTVYWYQQGPGQDPQFLISFYEKMQSDKGSIPDRFSAQQFSDYHSELNMSSLELGDSALYFCASSLGPIAGYSYNSPLHFGNGTRLTVT.

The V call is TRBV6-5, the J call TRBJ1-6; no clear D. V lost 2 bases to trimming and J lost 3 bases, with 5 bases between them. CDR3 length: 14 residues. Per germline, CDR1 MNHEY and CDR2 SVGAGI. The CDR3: CASSYPDYNSPLHF. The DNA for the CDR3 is TGTGCCAGCAGTTACCCAGACTATAATTCACCCCTCCACTTT.

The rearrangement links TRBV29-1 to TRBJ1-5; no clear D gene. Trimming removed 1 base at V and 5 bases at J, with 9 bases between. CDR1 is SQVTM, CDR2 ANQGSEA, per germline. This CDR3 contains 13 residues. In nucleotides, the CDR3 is TGCAGCGTTGAAGGCGCCTCCGATCAGCCCCAGCATTTT. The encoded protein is CSVEGASDQPQHF.

CDR3 region: CASSLRQNTEAFF. As DNA, the CDR3 is TGTGCCAGCAGCTTACGACAGAACACTGAAGCTTTCTTT. The chain couples TRBV11-2 to TRBJ1-1; D uncertain. Per the germline V gene, CDR1 is SGHAT and CDR2 is FQNNGV. The ends were cut back, 2 bases at V and 1 base at J, with 5 bases in the middle. The CDR3 totals 13 residues.

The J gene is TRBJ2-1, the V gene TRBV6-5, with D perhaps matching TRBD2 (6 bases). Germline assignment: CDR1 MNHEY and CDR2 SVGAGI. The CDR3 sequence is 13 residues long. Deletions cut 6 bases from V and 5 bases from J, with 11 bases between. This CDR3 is CASRAGTHNEQFF. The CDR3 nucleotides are TGTGCCAGCAGGGCCGGGACTCACAATGAGCAGTTCTTC.

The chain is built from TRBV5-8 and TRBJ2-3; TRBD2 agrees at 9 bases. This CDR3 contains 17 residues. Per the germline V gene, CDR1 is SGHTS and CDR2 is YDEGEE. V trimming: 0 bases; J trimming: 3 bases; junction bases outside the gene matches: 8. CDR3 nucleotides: TGTGCCAGCAGCTTGGGGTTTGCGGGGGGGAGGACAGATACGCAGTATTTT. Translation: CASSLGFAGGRTDTQYF.

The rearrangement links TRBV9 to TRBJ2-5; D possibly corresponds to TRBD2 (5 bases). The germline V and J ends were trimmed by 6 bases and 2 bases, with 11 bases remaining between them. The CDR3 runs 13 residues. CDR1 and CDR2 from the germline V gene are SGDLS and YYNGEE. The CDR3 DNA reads TGTGCCAGCAATCGAGGGCTTCAAGAGACCCAGTACTTC. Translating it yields CASNRGLQETQYF.

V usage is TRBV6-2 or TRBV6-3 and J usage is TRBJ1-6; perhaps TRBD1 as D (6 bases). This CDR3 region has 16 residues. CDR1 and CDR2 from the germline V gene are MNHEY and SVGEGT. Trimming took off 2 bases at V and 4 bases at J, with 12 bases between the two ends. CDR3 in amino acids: CASSYAQGLYNSPLHF. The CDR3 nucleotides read TGTGCCAGCAGTTACGCCCAGGGGCTTTATAATTCACCCCTCCACTTT.

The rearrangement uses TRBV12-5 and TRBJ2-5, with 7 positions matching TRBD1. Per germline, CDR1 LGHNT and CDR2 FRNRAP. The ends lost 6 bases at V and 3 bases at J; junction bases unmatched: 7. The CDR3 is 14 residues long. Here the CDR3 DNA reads TGTGCTAGTGGCCGAGGACAGGACAAAGAGACCCAGTACTTC. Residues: CASGRGQDKETQYF.

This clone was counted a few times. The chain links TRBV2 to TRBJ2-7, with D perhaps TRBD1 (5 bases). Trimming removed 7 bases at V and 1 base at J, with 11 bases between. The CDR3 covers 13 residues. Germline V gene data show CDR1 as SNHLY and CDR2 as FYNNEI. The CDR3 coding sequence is TGTGCCAGCACGCAGGGAAGTTCCTACGAGCAGTACTTC. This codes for CASTQGSSYEQYF.